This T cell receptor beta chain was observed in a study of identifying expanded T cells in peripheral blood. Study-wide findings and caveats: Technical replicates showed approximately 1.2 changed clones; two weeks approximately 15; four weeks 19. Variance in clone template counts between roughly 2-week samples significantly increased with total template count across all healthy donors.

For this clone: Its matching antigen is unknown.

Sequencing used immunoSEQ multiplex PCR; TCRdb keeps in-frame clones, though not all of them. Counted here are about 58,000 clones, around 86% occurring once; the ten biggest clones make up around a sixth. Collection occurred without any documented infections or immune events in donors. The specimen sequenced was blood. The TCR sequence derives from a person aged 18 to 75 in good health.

CDR3 region: CASSLPPQGVADTQYF. Written as DNA, the CDR3 is TGTGCCAGCAGCTTGCCCCCACAGGGGGTCGCAGATACGCAGTATTTT. The chain joins TRBV11-3 to TRBJ2-3, with 8 bases aligning to TRBD1. CDR3 length: 16 residues. Germline lookup yields CDR1 SGHNT and CDR2 YENEEA. Unmatched junction bases numbered 9, after V lost 3 bases and J lost 4 bases.